The 17 T cell receptor beta chains in this list originate from one sample, sequenced in a study of OX40 agonist ivuxolimab in advanced cancers. Assay used: immunoSEQ multiplex PCR; TCRdb lists only in-frame clones, some missing. The repertoire includes roughly 87,000 clones, approximately 90% of them detected once, and 7% to 9.5% sits in the top ten. This material consisted of CD4+ or CD8+ T cells sorted from blood, taken in a trial of the OX40 agonist ivuxolimab. All receptors come from an adult with an advanced solid tumor such as melanoma, head and neck, liver or kidney cancer.

The chain combines TRBV6-5 with TRBJ2-7; D may correspond to TRBD1 or TRBD2 (5 bases each). Germline V gives CDR1 MNHEY, CDR2 SVGAGI. This CDR3 is built from 16 residues. Deletions cut 2 bases from V and 0 bases from J, with 14 bases between. The CDR3 DNA follows: TGTGCCAGCAGTTACCCGAACGGGGCAATCTCCTACGAGCAGTACTTC. Protein product: CASSYPNGAISYEQYF.

This clone has a single count. The J gene is TRBJ2-7, the V gene TRBV4-3, with D unclear. V was clipped by 0 bases and J by 1 base, with 10 bases between them. The CDR3 has 15 amino acids. Germline CDR1 reads LGHNA; CDR2 reads YSLEER. The CDR3 loop reads CASSQDSAGSYEQYF. CDR3 nucleotides: TGCGCCAGCAGCCAAGATTCGGCTGGTTCCTACGAGCAGTACTTC.

This chain uses TRBV19 with TRBJ2-7; 9 positions match TRBD2. Looked up from germline, CDR1 is LNHDA and CDR2 is SQIVND (reference sequence). The CDR3 covers 15 residues. V gave up 6 bases and J gave up 3 bases; unmatched junction bases: 9. CDR3 sequence (DNA): TGTGCCAGTAGCTTCGCAGCGGGGGGTAACTACGAGCAGTACTTC. Translating it yields CASSFAAGGNYEQYF.

The chain employs TRBV5-1 and TRBJ2-7; D possibly uses TRBD1 or TRBD2 (6 bases each). Looked up from germline, CDR1 is SGHRS and CDR2 is YFSETQ. The CDR3 sequence is 14 residues long. The ends were cut back, 2 bases at V and 1 base at J, with 10 bases in the middle. CDR3 DNA sequence: TGCGCCAGCAGCTTCGGGGGCGGGTCCTACGAGCAGTACTTC. The encoded protein is CASSFGGGSYEQYF.

The CDR3 DNA reads TGTGCCAGCAGCTTAGCGGGAGGGCAGGGCGTGTATGAGCAGTTCTTC. This sequence encodes CASSLAGGQGVYEQFF. The chain links TRBV7-9 to TRBJ2-1; 7 bases are a match to TRBD2. The ends lost 0 bases at V and 8 bases at J; junction bases unmatched: 10. CDR1 is SEHNR, CDR2 FQNEAQ, per germline (reference sequence). CDR3 length: 16 amino acids.

This rearrangement joins TRBV2 to TRBJ2-7; 9 bases are shared with TRBD1. CDR3 size: 14 residues. Unmatched junction bases numbered 10, after V lost 11 bases and J lost 2 bases. CDR1 is SNHLY and CDR2 is FYNNEI in the germline V gene. The CDR3 region is CAYIKGQGPYEQYF. CDR3 bases: TGTGCCTATATAAAGGGACAGGGACCCTACGAGCAGTACTTC.

This clone has a single count. The chain has TRBV2 and TRBJ2-7, with D possibly matching TRBD2 (6 bases). V was trimmed by 11 bases and J by 7 bases, leaving 21 bases between them. This CDR3 contains 13 residues. In germline, CDR1 is SNHLY, CDR2 FYNNEI. In DNA form, the CDR3 reads TGTGCCTGCCACAACAAGCGGGCGGGGGAGCAGTACTTC. Protein: CACHNKRAGEQYF.

The rearrangement links TRBV2 to TRBJ2-7; D unclear. The CDR3 extends over 13 amino acids. Trimming stripped 7 bases from V and 0 bases from J, with 10 bases between. Germline loops: CDR1 SNHLY, CDR2 FYNNEI. The CDR3 spells CASIAVSSYEQYF. In nucleotides, the CDR3 is TGTGCCAGCATCGCGGTATCCTCCTACGAGCAGTACTTC.

The genes are TRBV7-2 and TRBJ2-7, with 9 bases matching TRBD2. V was pared by 3 bases and J by 0 bases, with 3 bases of the junction left unmatched. Germline V gene sequence: CDR1 SGHTA, CDR2 FQGNSA. The CDR3 is 15 residues long. The CDR3 loop reads CASSFLAGHSYEQYF. CDR3 in DNA: TGTGCCAGCAGCTTTCTAGCGGGGCACTCCTACGAGCAGTACTTC.

The chain employs TRBV6-4 and TRBJ2-7; 9 bases are shared with TRBD1. The CDR3 totals 14 residues. V lost 7 bases to trimming and J lost 6 bases; unmatched junction nucleotides: 10. Germline V CDR1 and CDR2: MRHNA, SNTAGT. The CDR3 is CASIQPGQGGEQYF. CDR3 in DNA: TGTGCCAGCATTCAACCGGGACAGGGTGGCGAGCAGTACTTC.

The chain is built from TRBV9 and TRBJ1-1; D not certain. Trimming removed 0 bases from V and 0 bases from J, with 9 bases in between. The CDR3 has 15 amino acids. Germline CDR1 is SGDLS and CDR2 is YYNGEE. As DNA, the CDR3 is TGTGCCAGCAGCGTAGGAAGTATGGTGAACACTGAAGCTTTCTTT. The encoded protein is CASSVGSMVNTEAFF.

The rearrangement joins TRBV4-2 to TRBJ2-7; TRBD1 might be the D (5 bases). V lost 4 bases, J lost 5 bases, and 12 bases lay in between. Germline loops: CDR1 LGHNA, CDR2 YNFKEQ. This CDR3 is built from 13 residues. The CDR3 reads CASSLNRIHEQYF. In DNA, the CDR3 is TGTGCCAGCAGCCTTAACAGGATCCACGAGCAGTACTTC.

Comments on this clone: The junction and the germline gene differ at one end; a read error may be behind it. The rearrangement uses TRBV11-2 and TRBJ2-3, with D unresolved. The CDR3 covers 16 residues. CDR1 and CDR2 (germline): SGHAT, FQNNGV. CDR3 protein: CTSSLDVAALTDTQYF. In DNA, the CDR3 is TGTACCAGCAGCTTAGATGTGGCGGCCTTAACAGATACGCAGTATTTT.

This chain joins TRBV7-6 and TRBJ2-2; the match to TRBD2 covers 7 bases. The germline V gene has CDR1 SGHVS and CDR2 FNYEAQ. The CDR3 is made up of 16 amino acids. J gave up 1 base and V 4 bases, and 6 bases lay outside the gene matches. Here the CDR3 reads CASSWAPSGNTGELFF. The CDR3 coding sequence is TGTGCCAGCAGCTGGGCGCCTAGCGGGAACACCGGGGAGCTGTTTTTT.

The genes are TRBV13 and TRBJ2-7, with D perhaps matching TRBD1 or TRBD2 (6 bases each). The V end was cut by 0 bases, the J end by 3 bases, with 12 bases between. In germline, CDR1 is PRHDT, CDR2 FYEKMQ (reference sequence). CDR3 length: 15 amino acids. The CDR3 DNA sequence: TGTGCCAGCAGCTTAGGACCCGGGGGCGGCTACGAGCAGTACTTC. The encoded protein is CASSLGPGGGYEQYF.

CDR3 bases: TGTGCCAGCAGTTTATTGCAGGGGGGTTTTAGCACCGGGGAGCTGTTTTTT. Amino acid sequence: CASSLLQGGFSTGELFF. V usage is TRBV27 and J usage is TRBJ2-2, with a tentative D call TRBD1 (7 bases). CDR3 length: 17 amino acids. The germline CDR1 and CDR2 sequences are MNHEY and SMNVEV (reference sequence). V was cut by 1 base and J by 4 bases, with 16 bases left in between.

The chain has TRBV29-1 and TRBJ2-7, with D unresolved. Germline V CDR1 and CDR2: SQVTM, ANQGSEA. With 1 base removed from V and 2 bases from J, the gap between germline ends came to 12 bases. The CDR3 loop spans 14 amino acids. CDR3 sequence: CSVEGTDDTYEQYF. The CDR3 DNA reads TGCAGCGTTGAAGGGACCGATGATACCTACGAGCAGTACTTC.